This is a list of T cell receptor beta chains from one sample in a study of blood T cell repertoires in COVID-19. Libraries were prepared by immunoSEQ multiplex PCR; TCRdb keeps only in-frame clonotypes and omits some of them. Of about 270,000 clones in the sample, about nine tenths were seen once. The sequenced sample consisted of peripheral blood. These receptors were collected from a man aged 35-49 years with active or convalescent COVID-19. Both conserved end residues are part of each CDR3. The D gene is left open where the match is weak.

CDR3 protein	D gene	J gene	V gene
CASSESLTGVVGYTF	TRBD1	TRBJ1-2	TRBV6-1
CASSTGDQGYTF	-	TRBJ1-2	TRBV19
CASSKDRAISNQPQHF	TRBD1	TRBJ1-5	TRBV19
CASSLAQNGQPQHF	-	TRBJ1-5	TRBV7-8
CASSSTGYEKLFF	-	TRBJ1-4	TRBV11-2
CASSLGRQGFSSTDTQYF	-	TRBJ2-3	TRBV7-9
CASSAGTGSYTF	TRBD1	TRBJ1-2	TRBV5-6
CASSLQARQPQHF	-	TRBJ1-5	TRBV5-6
CASSPPHPSGNTIYF	-	TRBJ1-3	TRBV18
CASSFFWGQAFDFGTDTQYF	TRBD1	TRBJ2-3	TRBV7-3
CASRKDRGGYSPLHF	TRBD1	TRBJ1-6	TRBV27
CASSEAGNTEAFF	-	TRBJ1-1	TRBV5-6
CASMEGKAFF	-	TRBJ1-1	TRBV19
CAISGWGQSTDTQYF	TRBD1	TRBJ2-3	TRBV10-3
CASFGSNQPQHF	-	TRBJ1-5	TRBV19
CASSAGQAQETQYF	TRBD1	TRBJ2-5	TRBV5-1
CASSLGPLKPQHF	-	TRBJ1-5	TRBV5-6
CASSLGTVQETQYF	-	TRBJ2-5	TRBV5-6
CASSLGQTEAFF	-	TRBJ1-1	TRBV13
CASSQAGSGLSYEQYF	-	TRBJ2-7	TRBV3-1/TRBV3-2
CASSRIGTSENADTQYF	-	TRBJ2-3	TRBV18
CASSLSGTRENQYF	TRBD2	TRBJ2-4	TRBV5-6
CASSPGSAGPYEQYF	-	TRBJ2-7	TRBV7-6
CASRDSSGGATPYNEQFF	TRBD2	TRBJ2-1	TRBV27
CASSFTGKQFF	-	TRBJ2-1	TRBV27
CASSEKRAGWTEAFF	-	TRBJ1-1	TRBV6-1
CASSFDRGGYTF	TRBD1	TRBJ1-2	TRBV12-3/TRBV12-4
CSVGDSTEQFF	TRBD1	TRBJ2-1	TRBV29-1
CASSFGSTLRGNTEAFF	-	TRBJ1-1	TRBV5-1
CATSRNYGGRNEKLFF	-	TRBJ1-4	TRBV15
CASSQDSAGSDTQYF	-	TRBJ2-3	TRBV4-2
CASSETGGKTQYF	TRBD1	TRBJ2-5	TRBV2
CSAGGGFGQPQHF	-	TRBJ1-5	TRBV29-1
CASSARLQRGNEQFF	-	TRBJ2-1	TRBV19
CASSLGLSRASIYEQYF	-	TRBJ2-7	TRBV7-2
CASSPLLGENTEAFF	-	TRBJ1-1	TRBV2
CASSFHGRSSGYTF	-	TRBJ1-2	TRBV7-9
CARATSRRTQYF	TRBD2	TRBJ2-5	TRBV6-6
CASSVQGSETQYF	-	TRBJ2-5	TRBV9
CASSLGPPTPGVYYGYTF	-	TRBJ1-2	TRBV11-2
CASSVLAGSYNEQFF	TRBD2	TRBJ2-1	TRBV2
CATGLLAGGTDTQYF	TRBD2	TRBJ2-3	TRBV24-1
CAWRAGGYEQYF	TRBD1	TRBJ2-7	TRBV30
CASSLSGTGRTEAFF	TRBD1	TRBJ1-1	TRBV28